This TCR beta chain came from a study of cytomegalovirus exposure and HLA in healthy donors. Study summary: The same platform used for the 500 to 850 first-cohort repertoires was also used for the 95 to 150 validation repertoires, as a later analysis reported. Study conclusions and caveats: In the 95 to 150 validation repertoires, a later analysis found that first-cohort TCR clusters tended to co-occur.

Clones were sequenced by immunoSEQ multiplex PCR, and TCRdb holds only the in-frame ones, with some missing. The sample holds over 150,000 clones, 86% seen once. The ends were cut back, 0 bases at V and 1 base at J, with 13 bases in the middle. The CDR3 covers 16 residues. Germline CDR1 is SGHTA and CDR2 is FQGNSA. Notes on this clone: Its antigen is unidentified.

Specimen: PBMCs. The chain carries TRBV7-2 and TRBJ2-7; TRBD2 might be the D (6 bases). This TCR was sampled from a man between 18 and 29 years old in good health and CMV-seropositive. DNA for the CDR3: TGTGCCAGCAGCTTAGCCGGAGGGCCACAATCCTACGAGCAGTACTTC. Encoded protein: CASSLAGGPQSYEQYF. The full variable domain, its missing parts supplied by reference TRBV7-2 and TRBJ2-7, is GAGVSQSPSNKVTEKGKDVELRCDPISGHTALYWYRQSLGQGLEFLIYFQGNSAPDKSGLPSDRFSAERTGGSVSTLTIQRTQQEDSAVYLCASSLAGGPQSYEQYFGPGTRLTVT.